This paragraph reports one T cell receptor (beta chain). Its antigen is unidentified. Generated by immunoSEQ multiplex PCR, the TCRdb table keeps only in-frame clones and is missing some. The sample has around 74,000 clones; roughly 90% are singletons. V dropped 5 bases and J dropped 5; count of bases not matched to a gene: 9. The CDR3 runs 15 residues. Per germline, CDR1 SGHNT and CDR2 YENEEA. This entry belongs to a study of OX40 agonist ivuxolimab in advanced cancers. As for the study in general: Averaging roughly 60 years in age, with a range of about 20 to 90, the cohort was 65% to 90% male.

Study findings and constraints: Relatively little clonal expansion, among the lowest observed, appeared in partial responders at 0.1-3.0 mg/kg.

Source: CD4+ or CD8+ T cells sorted from blood, taken in a trial of the OX40 agonist ivuxolimab. The rearrangement uses TRBV11-3 and TRBJ1-1; 9 nucleotides align to TRBD1. The clonotype originates from an adult with an advanced solid tumor such as melanoma, head and neck, liver or kidney cancer. The CDR3 protein is CASSPRQGEGTEAFF. CDR3 nucleotide sequence: TGTGCCAGCAGCCCTAGACAGGGGGAGGGGACTGAAGCTTTCTTT.